This record covers a single T cell receptor (beta chain). As processed by the authors: Amplification of reference gene primers was used by the study to estimate nucleated cell counts. Clones were read by immunoSEQ multiplex PCR, and TCRdb kept only the in-frame ones, dropping some. V and J calls and clone size come straight from that table; D and trimming were deduced from the DNA. The sample holds 150,000 or so clones, less than 80% seen once. This entry comes from a study of blood T cell repertoires in COVID-19. About the study: Sites in the United States, Italy and Spain provided acute and convalescent COVID-19 samples. The analysed material was cDNA or gDNA that came from T cells, B-cell-depleted T cells, or PBMCs.

V lost 3 bases to trimming and J lost 2 bases; unmatched junction nucleotides: 4. The germline V gene has CDR1 GTSNPN and CDR2 SVGIG (reference sequence). There are 14 residues in the CDR3. The receptor's source is a woman older than 75 with active or convalescent COVID-19. J is TRBJ2-1 and V is TRBV30, with 7 nucleotides matching TRBD1. The sequenced material came from peripheral blood. The CDR3 DNA reads as TGTGCCTGGAGCACAGGGACAGCCTACAATGAGCAGTTCTTC. Its translation: CAWSTGTAYNEQFF.